This TCR beta chain was recovered during a study of T-cell memory formation after mild COVID-19. Overall study context: Largely donor-specific sequence clusters came from two donors. Study conclusions and caveats: Pre-infection memory harbored some responding clones, suggesting cross-reactive memory joined.

Details on this clonotype: Its matching antigen is unknown.

A 5'RACE reaction primed in the constant segment made cDNA libraries of TCR alpha and TCR beta, and these carried sample barcodes and UMIs. Using its own MiXCR run on the 5' RACE reads, TCRdb lists one record per CDR3 protein. The table lists approximately 260,000 distinct CDR3 sequences, roughly 18% of them singletons. CDR3 size: 15 residues. CDR1 is MNHEY and CDR2 is SVGAGI in the germline V gene. Between the trimmed V and J ends, which lost 5 bases and 5 bases, there was a span of 19 bases. The chain combines TRBV6-5 with TRBJ2-7; D gene uncertain. The receptor was isolated from a man between 18 and 35 years old who had mild COVID-19 (a few samples of this study predate the infection). Cell type and time point are not known. The sequencing input was PBMCs or a T cell subset sorted from them (not recorded which). For the CDR3, the DNA is TGTGCCAGCAGTCCCCGAGGCGATCCTAATGACGAGCAGTACGTC. Its translation is CASSPRGDPNDEQYV.